These T cell receptor beta chains were read from a single sample in a study of shared clonotypes between healthy human individuals. TCRdb's copy holds only in-frame clones and misses some; the assay was immunoSEQ multiplex PCR. The table has some 580,000 clones, around 97% seen once. Specimen: naive CD4+ T cells sorted from blood. The receptors here all came from a woman in her 30s in good health. The CDR3 runs from the conserved cysteine through the conserved F or W. The D gene is left open where the match is weak. Clone size is stated in some rows and not others, as once, few, many or a class when expanded.

V	D	J	size	CDR3	DNA
TRBV5-1	-	TRBJ2-1	-	CASSSTNSANYNEQFF	TGCGCCAGCAGCTCCACCAACTCGGCCAACTACAATGAGCAGTTCTTC
TRBV4-1	-	TRBJ1-2	-	CASTILRRGKGANYGYTF	TGCGCCAGCACCATCCTCCGAAGGGGGAAAGGCGCGAACTATGGCTACACCTTC
TRBV28	TRBD2	TRBJ2-6	-	CASTPGGAGANVLTF	TGTGCCAGCACCCCTGGGGGGGCTGGGGCCAACGTCCTGACTTTC
TRBV7-2	TRBD2	TRBJ2-7	-	CASSVSSGSPYEQYF	TGTGCCAGCAGCGTGTCTAGCGGGAGCCCCTACGAGCAGTACTTC
TRBV7-9	TRBD1	TRBJ2-4	-	CASSLTGVNIQYF	TGTGCCAGCAGCTTAACAGGGGTCAACATTCAGTACTTC
TRBV14	TRBD2	TRBJ2-1	-	CASSLLGTSGRSEQFF	TGTGCCAGCAGTCTTCTCGGGACTAGCGGGAGGAGTGAGCAGTTCTTC
TRBV6-5	TRBD1	TRBJ2-5	-	CASSWAGTGGRETQYF	TGTGCCAGCAGTTGGGCCGGGACAGGGGGACGAGAGACCCAGTACTTC
TRBV10-3	-	TRBJ2-1	-	CAISEDREGAYNEQFF	TGTGCCATCAGTGAGGACCGGGAGGGGGCGTACAATGAGCAGTTCTTC
TRBV29-1	-	TRBJ1-3	-	CSVRWGGNTIYF	TGCAGCGTCCGGTGGGGTGGAAACACCATATATTTT
TRBV28	-	TRBJ2-7	-	CASSVPGRYEQYF	TGTGCCAGCAGTGTACCGGGTAGATACGAGCAGTACTTC
TRBV27	TRBD1	TRBJ2-7	-	CASSLYRGAYEQYF	TGTGCCAGCAGTTTATACAGGGGGGCCTACGAGCAGTACTTC
TRBV5-5	-	TRBJ1-1	once	CASMGALDTEAFF	TGTGCCAGCATGGGGGCGTTGGACACTGAAGCTTTCTTT
TRBV7-6	-	TRBJ1-3	-	CASSLSTPNSGNTIYF	TGTGCCAGCAGCCTATCGACGCCAAACTCTGGAAACACCATATATTTT
TRBV6-6	-	TRBJ2-2	-	CASTVQRSNTGELFF	TGTGCCAGCACCGTACAGCGTTCGAACACCGGGGAGCTGTTTTTT
TRBV10-3	-	TRBJ2-7	-	CAISESRLPHEQYF	TGTGCCATCAGTGAGTCGCGTCTTCCCCACGAGCAGTACTTC
TRBV11-2	-	TRBJ1-3	-	CAVSSGGPGNTIYF	TGTGCCGTTAGCAGTGGGGGGCCTGGAAACACCATATATTTT
TRBV5-1	-	TRBJ2-7	-	CASSPPQEAYEQYF	TGCGCCAGCAGCCCCCCCCAGGAGGCCTACGAGCAGTACTTC
TRBV9	TRBD1	TRBJ1-1	-	CASSVTGTDYTEAFF	TGTGCCAGCAGCGTAACAGGGACAGATTACACTGAAGCTTTCTTT
TRBV5-4	TRBD1	TRBJ1-1	-	CASSLGQRNTEAFF	TGTGCCAGCAGCCTGGGACAGCGAAACACTGAAGCTTTCTTT
TRBV6-5	-	TRBJ2-2	-	CASSSLDTGELFF	TGTGCCAGCAGTTCTTTGGACACCGGGGAGCTGTTTTTT
TRBV27	-	TRBJ1-5	-	CASSKEGRGQPQHF	TGTGCCAGCAGTAAGGAGGGGCGCGGGCAGCCCCAGCATTTT
TRBV6-5	-	TRBJ2-1	-	CASSYSWDVSYNEQFF	TGTGCCAGCAGTTACTCGTGGGACGTCTCCTACAATGAGCAGTTCTTC
TRBV19	TRBD1	TRBJ1-5	-	CASSTQGADYSNQPQHF	TGTGCCAGTAGTACACAGGGGGCAGACTATAGCAATCAGCCCCAGCATTTT
TRBV25-1	-	TRBJ1-4	-	CASSVAGTGNEKLFF	TGTGCCAGCAGTGTAGCCGGGACGGGGAATGAAAAACTGTTTTTT
TRBV13	-	TRBJ2-7	-	CASSYRSSYEQYF	TGTGCCAGCAGCTATCGGAGCTCCTACGAGCAGTACTTC
TRBV15	-	TRBJ2-6	-	CATSRGSGSGANVLTF	TGTGCCACCAGCAGAGGTTCAGGGTCTGGGGCCAACGTCCTGACTTTC
TRBV19	TRBD2	TRBJ2-1	-	CASSAPLAGIYNEQFF	TGTGCCAGTAGTGCCCCACTAGCGGGGATATACAATGAGCAGTTCTTC
TRBV28	-	TRBJ2-1	-	CASSTNNEQFF	TGTGCCAGCAGTACAAACAATGAGCAGTTCTTC
TRBV5-8	-	TRBJ2-2	-	CASSSDRSNTGELFF	TGTGCCAGCAGTTCGGACAGATCGAACACCGGGGAGCTGTTTTTT
TRBV7-2	-	TRBJ2-2	-	CASSTKSGWELFF	TGTGCCAGCAGCACGAAGAGTGGGTGGGAGCTGTTTTTT
TRBV5-4	-	TRBJ2-5	-	CASSFGGYTQETQYF	TGTGCCAGCAGCTTTGGCGGGTACACCCAAGAGACCCAGTACTTC
TRBV7-2	TRBD2	TRBJ2-2	-	CASRQTSGSIAGELFF	TGTGCCAGCAGACAAACTAGCGGGAGTATCGCCGGGGAGCTGTTTTTT
TRBV9	-	TRBJ1-1	-	CASSAISANTEAFF	TGTGCCAGCAGCGCGATCTCAGCGAACACTGAAGCTTTCTTT
TRBV27	TRBD1	TRBJ1-5	few	CASRRDRNQPQHF	TGTGCCAGCAGAAGGGACAGAAATCAGCCCCAGCATTTT
TRBV7-9	-	TRBJ1-1	-	CASSDEGINTEAFF	TGTGCCAGCAGCGATGAGGGGATTAACACTGAAGCTTTCTTT
TRBV30	-	TRBJ2-2	-	CAWKSAVGPNTGELFF	TGTGCCTGGAAATCAGCGGTGGGACCTAACACCGGGGAGCTGTTTTTT
TRBV19	TRBD1	TRBJ2-7	-	CATQRGTGVSQQYF	TGTGCCACCCAACGCGGGACAGGGGTTTCTCAGCAGTACTTC
TRBV4-1	-	TRBJ1-6	-	CASSQWGTQGNNSPLHF	TGCGCCAGCAGCCAATGGGGGACACAGGGTAATAATTCACCCCTCCACTTT
TRBV6-5	-	TRBJ2-2	-	CASSYSPAGSTGELFF	TGTGCCAGCAGTTACTCTCCGGCAGGGAGCACCGGGGAGCTGTTTTTT
TRBV30	-	TRBJ2-7	-	CAWSVGTSFYEQYF	TGTGCCTGGAGTGTTGGGACTTCGTTCTACGAGCAGTACTTC
TRBV2	-	TRBJ1-5	-	CASSNRDTHQPQHF	TGTGCCAGCAGTAACCGGGACACCCATCAGCCCCAGCATTTT
TRBV4-2	TRBD2	TRBJ2-7	-	CASSTTSGMYEQYF	TGTGCCAGCAGTACGACTAGCGGGATGTACGAGCAGTACTTC
TRBV27	TRBD2	TRBJ2-1	-	CASSLRLAGGSSYNEQFF	TGTGCCAGCAGTTTAAGGCTAGCGGGAGGGAGCTCCTACAATGAGCAGTTCTTC
TRBV28	-	TRBJ2-5	-	CASTGPNAMETQYF	TGTGCCAGCACGGGCCCCAACGCGATGGAGACCCAGTACTTC
TRBV5-4	-	TRBJ2-4	once	CASSLPGELAKNIQYF	TGTGCCAGCAGCTTGCCGGGGGAGTTAGCCAAAAACATTCAGTACTTC
TRBV9	-	TRBJ2-3	-	CASSVGALSTDTQYF	TGTGCCAGCAGCGTAGGGGCCCTTAGCACAGATACGCAGTATTTT
TRBV11-2	TRBD2	TRBJ2-1	-	CASSFTSGYKNNEQFF	TGTGCCAGCAGCTTCACTAGCGGATACAAGAACAATGAGCAGTTCTTC
TRBV18	TRBD2	TRBJ2-7	-	CASSPDGLAGVLGEQYF	TGTGCCAGCTCACCCGACGGACTAGCGGGAGTTCTCGGGGAGCAGTACTTC
TRBV28	TRBD1	TRBJ2-7	-	CASRQGRDYEQYF	TGTGCCAGCCGACAGGGGCGGGACTACGAGCAGTACTTC
TRBV19	TRBD1	TRBJ1-5	-	CASDRRQDRGQPQHF	TGTGCCAGCGACCGCCGACAGGACAGGGGTCAGCCCCAGCATTTT
TRBV5-1	TRBD1	TRBJ2-1	-	CASSWWTGGESNQFF	TGCGCCAGCAGCTGGTGGACAGGGGGTGAATCCAACCAGTTCTTC
TRBV9	-	TRBJ2-3	-	CASSVEGTDTQYF	TGTGCCAGCAGCGTGGAAGGAACAGATACGCAGTATTTT
TRBV7-2	TRBD1	TRBJ2-3	once	CASSLGQGPDTQYF	TGTGCCAGCAGCCTAGGACAGGGGCCTGATACGCAGTATTTT
TRBV4-1	-	TRBJ1-2	-	CASSQGASGTYGYTF	TGCGCCAGCAGCCAGGGTGCGTCGGGGACCTATGGCTACACCTTC
TRBV5-1	-	TRBJ2-7	-	CASSLAGEDYEQYF	TGCGCCAGCAGCTTGGCGGGGGAGGACTACGAGCAGTACTTC